The T cell receptor beta chain under discussion was sequenced for a study of OX40 agonist ivuxolimab in advanced cancers. Overall study context: Enrollees could have had prior anti-PD-1, anti-PD-L1 or anti-CTLA-4 therapy, which about 42% had received. Study-wide results and limits: Expanded peripheral T cell antigen specificity was not determined. Among T cells, CD8+ cells averaged more expanded clones than CD4+ cells.

The repertoire was sequenced with immunoSEQ multiplex PCR; TCRdb's copy has only in-frame clones and lacks some. The sample consists of roughly 14,000 clones, about 80% of them appearing once. Autoimmune disease history or systemic immunosuppression led to patients being barred. Per germline, CDR1 SQVTM and CDR2 ANQGSEA. With 1 base clipped from V and 4 bases from J, the junction kept 1 base outside the gene matches. The CDR3 has 13 amino acids. Note on this clone: No antigen is known for it.

The V call is TRBV29-1, the J call TRBJ1-5; 7 bases are shared with TRBD1. Sequencing was performed on CD4+ or CD8+ T cells sorted from blood, taken in a trial of the OX40 agonist ivuxolimab. The sequence was collected from an adult with an advanced solid tumor such as melanoma, head and neck, liver or kidney cancer. CDR3 DNA: TGCAGCGTTGAAGCAGGGGGGAATCAGCCCCAGCATTTT. Residues: CSVEAGGNQPQHF.